One and the same sample provided the 8 T cell receptor beta chains below, sequenced in a study of vaccination and CD4 T cells after COVID-19. With the Oncomine TCR Beta short-read assay, DNA from cultured CD4+ T cells was sequenced. TCRdb analysed the PCR reads with MiXCR anew, one entry per CDR3 protein. The repertoire has 15,000 to 20,000 distinct CDR3 sequences, about 75% of them found once; the top ten carry about 16%. Treatment in this sample: roughly 10-day PBMC culture with coronavirus spike peptide pools or control peptides (ViraFEST assay). For these receptors, no antigen is known. Sequencing was done on a sample of CD4+ T cells from blood, cultured in vitro. The receptors shown here come from a human donor who had recovered from COVID-19.

The chain links TRBV10-1 to TRBJ2-5; the match to TRBD2 covers 7 bases. Per germline, CDR1 WNHNN and CDR2 SYGVQD (reference sequence). V lost 5 bases, J lost 6 bases, and 15 bases stayed unmatched. The CDR3 loop spans 16 amino acids. The CDR3 sequence is CASSSSRGGNGQTQYF. In DNA form, the CDR3 reads TGCGCCAGCAGTTCCTCTCGGGGAGGGAATGGGCAGACCCAGTACTTC.

The chain has TRBV6-4 and TRBJ1-1; tentative D call: TRBD1 (6 bases). The V end was cut by 6 bases, the J end by 5 bases, with 13 bases between. This CDR3 region has 13 residues. CDR1 MRHNA and CDR2 SNTAGT come from the germline V gene. Written as DNA, the CDR3 is TGTGCCAGCAGCGCAGGGGCTCGGACTGAAGCTTTCTTT. Its translation: CASSAGARTEAFF.

This clonotype was seen only a few times. The chain carries TRBV6-1 and TRBJ2-7; 10 nucleotides line up with TRBD1. CDR3 length: 15 amino acids. The V gene end was trimmed by 6 bases and the J gene end by 2 bases; junction bases not matched to a gene: 7. Germline V CDR1 and CDR2: MNHNS, SASEGT. Written as DNA, the CDR3 is TGTGCCAGCAGGGAGGGGACAGGGGTTACCTACGAGCAGTACTTC. Its translation is CASREGTGVTYEQYF.

This clonotype came up a few times. The V and J genes are TRBV27 and TRBJ2-2; D is undetermined. The CDR3 loop spans 14 amino acids. Germline values: CDR1 MNHEY, CDR2 SMNVEV (reference sequence). Trimming stripped 6 bases from V and 1 base from J, with 9 bases between. CDR3 protein: CASRSGRNTGELFF. The CDR3, as DNA: TGTGCCAGCAGGTCAGGCCGGAACACCGGGGAGCTGTTTTTT.

The chain recombines TRBV10-3 with TRBJ2-1; 7 bases are a match to TRBD1. The germline CDR1 and CDR2 sequences are ENHRY and SYGVKD. The V and J ends lost 10 bases and 5 bases, in that order; junction bases with no gene match: 8. CDR3 size: 13 residues. CDR3 protein: CATYIDRDNEQFF. As DNA, the CDR3 is TGTGCCACCTATATCGACAGGGACAATGAGCAGTTCTTC.

This chain uses TRBV6-1 with TRBJ1-5; TRBD1 aligns across 8 bases. This CDR3 contains 13 residues. Germline trimming cut 6 bases from V and 6 bases from J; bases unmatched to any gene: 4. Germline V CDR1 and CDR2: MNHNS, SASEGT. The CDR3 DNA is TGTGCCAGCAGCGACAGGGGAAGTCAGCCCCAGCATTTT. This gives the protein CASSDRGSQPQHF.

This clonotype appeared a few times. The V call is TRBV24-1, the J call TRBJ1-1; no clear D gene. This CDR3 region has 12 residues. CDR1 and CDR2 from the germline V gene are KGHDR and SFDVKD. With 3 bases removed from V and 7 bases from J, the gap between germline ends came to 8 bases. In DNA, the CDR3 is TGTGCCACCAGTGATAAACGGGGTGAAGCTTTCTTT. The encoded protein is CATSDKRGEAFF.

This chain links TRBV5-4 with TRBJ1-2; D unresolved. The CDR3 length is 13 residues. V was clipped by 0 bases and J by 1 base, with 4 bases between them. CDR1 SGHNT and CDR2 YYREEE come from the germline V gene (reference sequence). The CDR3 loop is CASSLAVNYGYTF. CDR3 DNA sequence: TGTGCCAGCAGCTTGGCAGTTAACTATGGCTACACCTTC.